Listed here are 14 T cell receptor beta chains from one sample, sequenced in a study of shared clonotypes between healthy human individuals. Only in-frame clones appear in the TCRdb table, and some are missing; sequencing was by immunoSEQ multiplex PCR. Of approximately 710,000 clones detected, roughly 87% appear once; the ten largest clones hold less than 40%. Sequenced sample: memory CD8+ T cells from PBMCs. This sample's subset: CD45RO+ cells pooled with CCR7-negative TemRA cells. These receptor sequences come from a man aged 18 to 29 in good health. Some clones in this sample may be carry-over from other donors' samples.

CDR3 sequence reads: CASTFRVRYEQYF. The CDR3 coding sequence is TGTGCCAGCACGTTCAGGGTGAGGTACGAGCAGTACTTC. The chain recombines TRBV5-6 with TRBJ2-5, with D perhaps matching TRBD1 (5 bases). The end of the DNA aligns better with TRBJ2-7, so the J call may be wrong. The V gene's germline CDR1 is SGHDT and CDR2 YYEEEE. The CDR3 is 13 amino acids.

The CDR3: CAWSPGTGATEAFF. CDR3 nucleotides: TGTGCCTGGTCCCCCGGGACAGGGGCCACTGAAGCTTTCTTT. The chain links TRBV30 to TRBJ1-1, with 10 bases aligning to TRBD1. CDR1 is GTSNPN and CDR2 is SVGIG in the germline V gene (reference sequence). Germline trimming cut 5 bases from V and 4 bases from J; bases unmatched to any gene: 7. This CDR3 spans 14 amino acids.

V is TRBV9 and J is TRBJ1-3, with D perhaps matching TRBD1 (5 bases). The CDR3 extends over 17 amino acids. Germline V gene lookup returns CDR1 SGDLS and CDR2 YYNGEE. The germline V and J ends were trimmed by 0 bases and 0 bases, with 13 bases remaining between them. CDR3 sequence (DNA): TGTGCCAGCAGCGTAGGGGATGGGGGGAGCTCTGGAAACACCATATATTTT. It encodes CASSVGDGGSSGNTIYF.

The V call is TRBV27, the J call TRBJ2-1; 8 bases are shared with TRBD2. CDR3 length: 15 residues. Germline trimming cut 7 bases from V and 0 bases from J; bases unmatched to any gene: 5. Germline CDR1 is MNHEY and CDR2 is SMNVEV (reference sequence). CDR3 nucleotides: TGTGCCAGCACAGAGCGGGAGAGCTCCTACAATGAGCAGTTCTTC. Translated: CASTERESSYNEQFF.

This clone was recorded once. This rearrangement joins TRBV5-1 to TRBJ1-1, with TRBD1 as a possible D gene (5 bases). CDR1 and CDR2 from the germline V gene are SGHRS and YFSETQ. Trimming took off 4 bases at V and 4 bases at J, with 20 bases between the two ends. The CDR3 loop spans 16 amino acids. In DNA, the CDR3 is TGCGCCAGCAGCCCCTCACTTCAGGGCGGTAGCACTGAAGCTTTCTTT. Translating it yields CASSPSLQGGSTEAFF.

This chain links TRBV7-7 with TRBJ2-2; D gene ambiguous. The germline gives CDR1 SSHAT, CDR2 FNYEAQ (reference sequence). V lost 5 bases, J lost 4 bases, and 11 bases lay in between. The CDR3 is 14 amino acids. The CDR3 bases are TGTGCCAGCAGCCCGGCCTCGGGCACCGGGGAGCTGTTTTTT. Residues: CASSPASGTGELFF.

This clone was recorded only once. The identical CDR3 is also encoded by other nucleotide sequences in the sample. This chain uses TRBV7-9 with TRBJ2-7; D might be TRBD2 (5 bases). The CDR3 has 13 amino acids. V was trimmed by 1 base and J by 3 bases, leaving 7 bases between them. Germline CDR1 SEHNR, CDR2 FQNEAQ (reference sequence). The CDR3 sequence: CASSLGAGYEQYF. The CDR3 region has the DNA TGTGCCAGCAGCTTAGGGGCGGGCTACGAGCAGTACTTC.

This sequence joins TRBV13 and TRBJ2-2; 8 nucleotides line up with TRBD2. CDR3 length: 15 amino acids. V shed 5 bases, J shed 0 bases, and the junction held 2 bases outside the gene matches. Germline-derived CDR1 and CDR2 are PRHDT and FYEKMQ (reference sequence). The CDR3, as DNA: TGTGCCAGCAGCCTTAGCGGGGCGAACACCGGGGAGCTGTTTTTT. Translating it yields CASSLSGANTGELFF. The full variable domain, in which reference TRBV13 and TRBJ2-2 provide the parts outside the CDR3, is AAGVIQSPRHLIKEKRETATLKCYPIPRHDTVYWYQQGPGQDPQFLISFYEKMQSDKGSIPDRFSAQQFSDYHSELNMSSLELGDSALYFCASSLSGANTGELFFGEGSRLTVL.

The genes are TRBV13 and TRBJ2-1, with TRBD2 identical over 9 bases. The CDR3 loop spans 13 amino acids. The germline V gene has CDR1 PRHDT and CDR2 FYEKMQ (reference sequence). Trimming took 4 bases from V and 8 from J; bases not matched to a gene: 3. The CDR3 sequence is CASSSRLADEQFF. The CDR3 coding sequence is TGTGCCAGCAGCTCCCGACTAGCGGATGAGCAGTTCTTC.

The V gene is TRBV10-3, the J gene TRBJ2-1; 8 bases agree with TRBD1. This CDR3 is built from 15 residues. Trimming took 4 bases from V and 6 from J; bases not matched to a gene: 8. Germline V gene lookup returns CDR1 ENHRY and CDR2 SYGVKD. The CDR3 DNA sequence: TGTGCCATCAGTGTGACAGGGGAAATTTTCAATGAGCAGTTCTTC. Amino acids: CAISVTGEIFNEQFF.

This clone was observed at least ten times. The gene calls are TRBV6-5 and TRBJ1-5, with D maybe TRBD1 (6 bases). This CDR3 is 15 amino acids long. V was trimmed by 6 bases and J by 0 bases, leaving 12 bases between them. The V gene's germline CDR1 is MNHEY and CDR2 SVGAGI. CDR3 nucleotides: TGTGCCAGCAGCCCAGGGGAACATAGCAATCAGCCCCAGCATTTT. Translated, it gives CASSPGEHSNQPQHF.

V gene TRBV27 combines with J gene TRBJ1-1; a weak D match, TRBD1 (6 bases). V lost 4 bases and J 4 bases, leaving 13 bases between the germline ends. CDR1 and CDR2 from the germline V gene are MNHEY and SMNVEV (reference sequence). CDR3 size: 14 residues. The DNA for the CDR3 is TGTGCCAGCAGTTGGGGGGGCTCGACCACTGAAGCTTTCTTT. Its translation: CASSWGGSTTEAFF.

CDR3 sequence (DNA): TGTGCCAGCAGTGACCGACAGGGGGCTCCCATTCAACGGTACTTC. Amino acids: CASSDRQGAPIQRYF. The chain recombines TRBV25-1 with TRBJ2-7; 10 nucleotides match TRBD1. Germline CDR1 is MGHDK and CDR2 is SYGVNS. V trimming: 3 bases; J trimming: 12 bases; junction bases outside the gene matches: 14. The CDR3 extends over 15 amino acids.

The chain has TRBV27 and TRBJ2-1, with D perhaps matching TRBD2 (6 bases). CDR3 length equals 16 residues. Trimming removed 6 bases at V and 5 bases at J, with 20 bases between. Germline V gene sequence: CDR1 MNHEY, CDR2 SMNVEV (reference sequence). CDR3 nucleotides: TGTGCCAGCAGCGGGATACCGGCGGGAAAGGACAATGAGCAGTTCTTC. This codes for CASSGIPAGKDNEQFF.